This T cell receptor (beta chain) came from a study of blood T cell repertoires in COVID-19. Study summary: The study drew acute and convalescent COVID-19 samples from the United States, Italy and Spain. In each case, the material was cDNA or gDNA derived from T cells, B-cell-depleted T cells, or PBMCs.

Original data processing: Reference gene primer amplification in the assay estimated nucleated cell counts. Sequencing used immunoSEQ multiplex PCR; TCRdb keeps in-frame clones, though not all of them. The V and J calls and clone size were taken over from that table, and D and trimming were inferred from the DNA. The sample carries 340,000 or so clones, over 75% recorded once. The junction had 5 bases not matched to a gene; V was cut back by 3 bases and J by 3 bases. Germline CDR1 SGHRS, CDR2 YFSETQ. This CDR3 comprises 15 residues. The V and J genes are TRBV5-1 and TRBJ2-1, with TRBD2 matching 8 bases. The sequence came from a middle-aged man with active or convalescent COVID-19. Sequenced material: peripheral blood. CDR3 residues: CASSSGTRNYNEQFF. In DNA, the CDR3 is TGCGCCAGCAGCTCCGGGACTAGAAACTACAATGAGCAGTTCTTC.